A selection of T cell receptor beta chains follows, all from one sample in a study of blood T cell repertoires in COVID-19. Sequencing was performed with immunoSEQ multiplex PCR; in TCRdb, only in-frame clones are kept and a portion is missing. The sample has about 140,000 clones; 70% to 85% are singletons. Sequencing input: peripheral blood. The receptors derive from an elderly woman in a cohort sampled during active or convalescent COVID-19. Both conserved end residues are trimmed from each CDR3.

>TRBV20-1
SASSPNSNQPQH
>TRBV5-1
ASSDGTTGFGYT
>TRBV6-1
ASLLSGSGNTIY
>TRBV18
ASSPAQAASPLH
>TRBV5-1
ASSLHRNTEAF
>TRBV28
ASSSSFDEQF
>TRBV19
ASSIGRQPQH
>TRBV6-5
ASRVNSNQPQH
>TRBV3-1/TRBV3-2
ASSQPYEAQF
>TRBV2
ASRSGGGNTGELF
>TRBV29-1
SARRGDSYNEQF
>TRBV5-4
ASSPGKDRANTEAF
>TRBV10-3
AISESDGTGLRYT
>TRBV7-2
ASTPGQVADTQY
>TRBV7-9
ASSPEGQAFVYT
>TRBV5-5
ASSLERLNTEAF
>TRBV6-5
ASSWTGGEQF
>TRBV19
ASSPQTGDEQY
>TRBV3-1/TRBV3-2
ASSQDGLGDEQY
>TRBV5-1
ASSRRQGNTEAF
>TRBV5-6
ASSLAEALSGANVLT
>TRBV7-9
ASSPRGGVDEAF
>TRBV5-6
ASSLAGTLNTIY
>TRBV5-1
ASSLGWTGGTETQY
>TRBV6-5
ASSYTDRQY
>TRBV2
ASSEAPTGPYGYT
>TRBV2
ASGTRLAGSDTQY
>TRBV7-2
ASSYPGQSSNYGYT
>TRBV12-5
ASGLVTTGTSMGKLF
>TRBV6-2/TRBV6-3
ASSYILSTDTQY
>TRBV5-5
ASSLVTGGLGYT
>TRBV19
ASMGRVRYGYT
>TRBV24-1
ATSDLSRTGRNEQF
>TRBV11-2
ASSLRLDFGNTIY
>TRBV6-4
ATGGQFGEQF
>TRBV3-1/TRBV3-2
ASSQEDSDSTSTDTQY
>TRBV4-2
ASSQPGTLSGNTIY
>TRBV2
ASSGSDRDNEKLF
>TRBV27
ASRQGHATQY
>TRBV5-1
ASSWADRGSYNSPLH